The 29 T cell receptor beta chains listed next were all sequenced from one sample in a study of sequential checkpoint blockade in melanoma. Sequencing used immunoSEQ multiplex PCR; TCRdb keeps in-frame clones, though not all of them. This table holds roughly 20,000 clones, about 74% found once. Regarding treatment: randomized to nivolumab then ipilimumab (arm A) or the reverse (arm B). Sequencing was performed on CD8+ T cells sorted from blood (inferred from file names), taken from a patient given nivolumab and ipilimumab in sequence. The receptors were sampled from a human donor with melanoma.

The chain recombines TRBV27 with TRBJ2-7; D might be TRBD1 (6 bases). V lost 7 bases and J lost 1, with 11 bases in between. CDR3 length: 13 amino acids. Germline CDR1 and CDR2: MNHEY and SMNVEV (reference sequence). This CDR3 reads CASNPRGSYEQYF. DNA of the CDR3: TGTGCCAGCAATCCGAGGGGGTCCTACGAGCAGTACTTC.

The gene calls are TRBV27 and TRBJ2-5; D remains unclear. Per the germline V gene, CDR1 is MNHEY and CDR2 is SMNVEV (reference sequence). V shed 4 bases and J shed 0 bases, with 3 bases lying between them. This CDR3 is built from 12 residues. The CDR3 protein is CASSYNQETQYF. DNA of the CDR3: TGTGCCAGCAGTTACAACCAAGAGACCCAGTACTTC.

This clone was observed a handful of times. V and J are TRBV6-4 and TRBJ2-1; 7 nucleotides match TRBD2. The CDR3 contains 16 residues. Germline CDR1 reads MRHNA; CDR2 reads SNTAGT. Unmatched junction bases numbered 13, after V lost 2 bases and J lost 9 bases. CDR3 coding DNA: TGTGCCAGCAGTGACGGGCCGGGGGGACCGGTTAGTGAGCAGTTCTTC. Translation: CASSDGPGGPVSEQFF.

This clone was seen a handful of times. The chain has TRBV5-3 and TRBJ2-5; weak D call: TRBD2 (6 bases). TRBV5-3 is an ORF, and what it does is uncertain. Trimming left V 8 bases short and J 6 bases short, with 23 bases between. The CDR3 sequence is 15 residues long. The CDR3 DNA follows: TGTGCCAGCAGCCCCCTTGCGGGATGGCGAAAGACCCAGTACTTC. This gives the protein CASSPLAGWRKTQYF.

The rearrangement uses TRBV27 and TRBJ2-7; D remains unclear. Between the trimmed V and J ends, which lost 8 bases and 0 bases, there was a span of 20 bases. The CDR3 has 16 amino acids. Germline loops: CDR1 MNHEY, CDR2 SMNVEV (reference sequence). The DNA for the CDR3 is TGTGCCAGCCAAGAGAACTCCGTGTTAAGCTCCTACGAGCAGTACTTC. Protein sequence: CASQENSVLSSYEQYF.

This clone showed up just once. The chain carries TRBV4-3 and TRBJ2-1; tentative D call: TRBD1 (5 bases). CDR3 length: 14 amino acids. CDR1 is LGHNA, CDR2 YSLEER, per germline. V was trimmed by 1 base and J by 7 bases, leaving 11 bases between them. Here the CDR3 reads CASSQGPGLNEQFF. In DNA form, the CDR3 reads TGCGCCAGCAGCCAAGGTCCAGGGTTGAATGAGCAGTTCTTC.

This clone appeared a single time. The J gene is TRBJ2-1, the V gene TRBV29-1, with D tentatively TRBD2 (6 bases). The CDR3 extends over 13 amino acids. V lost 6 bases and J 7 bases, leaving 16 bases between the germline ends. Germline lookup yields CDR1 SQVTM and CDR2 ANQGSEA. CDR3 protein: CSVAGPRGNEQFF. DNA of the CDR3: TGCAGCGTCGCCGGCCCCCGGGGGAATGAGCAGTTCTTC.

This clone was recorded a few times. The CDR3 DNA sequence: TGTGCCAGCAGCTGGACAGGAAGCTACACCTTC. Translating gives CASSWTGSYTF. This chain joins TRBV5-6 and TRBJ1-2; 7 nucleotides agree with TRBD1. CDR3 length: 11 residues. Per germline, CDR1 SGHDT and CDR2 YYEEEE. Losses at the gene ends were 3 bases for V and 9 bases for J; bases not matched to a gene: 2.

The chain recombines TRBV19 with TRBJ2-1; TRBD2 is a possible D gene (6 bases). Germline CDR1 and CDR2: LNHDA and SQIVND (reference sequence). The CDR3 is 18 amino acids. Trimming pared 3 bases from V and 0 bases from J, leaving 18 bases between. CDR3 region: CASSIGGVGFSSYNEQFF. For the CDR3, the DNA is TGTGCCAGTAGTATCGGCGGGGTGGGATTTAGCTCCTACAATGAGCAGTTCTTC.

CDR3 protein: CASSRGPGNTIYF. Written as DNA, the CDR3 is TGTGCCAGTTCCAGAGGGCCTGGAAACACCATATATTTT. The gene calls are TRBV27 and TRBJ1-3; the D is unclear. This CDR3 region has 13 residues. The ends were cut back, 9 bases at V and 2 bases at J, with 11 bases in the middle. CDR1 and CDR2 from the germline V gene are MNHEY and SMNVEV (reference sequence).

The rearrangement joins TRBV27 to TRBJ1-2; 12 bases are shared with TRBD1. The V segment lost 4 bases and the J segment 8 bases; nucleotides outside the gene matches: 11. The germline CDR1 and CDR2 sequences are MNHEY and SMNVEV (reference sequence). The CDR3 sequence is 16 residues long. The CDR3 spells CASSSGTGGAVGGYTF. CDR3 DNA sequence: TGTGCCAGCAGTTCCGGGACAGGGGGCGCGGTTGGGGGCTACACCTTC.

This rearrangement joins TRBV27 to TRBJ2-1; D is undetermined. Germline CDR1 reads MNHEY; CDR2 reads SMNVEV (reference sequence). Trimming took 5 bases from V and 0 from J, leaving 8 bases between them. The CDR3 has 14 amino acids. The CDR3 loop reads CASSPASSYNEQFF. Here the CDR3 DNA reads TGTGCCAGCAGTCCGGCTAGCTCCTACAATGAGCAGTTCTTC.

V and J are TRBV29-1 and TRBJ2-1, with TRBD1 matching over 11 bases. The CDR3 spans 16 residues. J gave up 0 bases and V 6 bases, and 7 bases lay outside the gene matches. Per germline, CDR1 SQVTM and CDR2 ANQGSEA. The CDR3 loop is CSVTGQGGSSYNEQFF. The CDR3 DNA reads as TGCAGCGTCACGGGACAGGGGGGGAGCTCCTACAATGAGCAGTTCTTC.

J is TRBJ2-7 and V is TRBV15, with 8 bases lining up with TRBD2. The CDR3 has 13 amino acids. J lost 3 bases, V lost 5 bases, and 3 bases had no gene match. CDR1 and CDR2 from the germline V gene are LNHNV and YYDKDF (reference sequence). CDR3 sequence: CATSPGTSYEQYF. The CDR3 DNA reads as TGTGCCACCAGCCCCGGGACTAGCTACGAGCAGTACTTC.

The rearrangement links TRBV14 to TRBJ2-7; 9 bases line up with TRBD1. CDR3 length equals 15 residues. V lost 4 bases and J lost 4; bases outside the gene matches: 8. Germline lookup yields CDR1 SGHDN and CDR2 FVKESK. CDR3: CASSLGTGRKYEQYF. The CDR3 DNA sequence: TGTGCCAGCAGCCTAGGGACAGGGCGCAAGTACGAGCAGTACTTC.

Written as DNA, the CDR3 is TGCGCCAGCAGCCAAGATAGTAGTTCCTCCTACGAGCAGTACTTC. This gives the protein CASSQDSSSSYEQYF. The chain employs TRBV4-3 and TRBJ2-7; D call uncertain. Looked up from germline, CDR1 is LGHNA and CDR2 is YSLEER. The CDR3 sequence is 15 residues long. The V gene lost 0 bases and the J gene lost 0 bases, with 9 bases spanning the gap.

This chain connects TRBV10-3 to TRBJ1-5; D call uncertain. The CDR3 consists of 16 residues. V was trimmed by 11 bases and J by 0 bases, leaving 20 bases between them. CDR1 is ENHRY and CDR2 is SYGVKD in the germline V gene. The DNA for the CDR3 is TGTGCCTCCTCCGGAGTGTCTGCGTTTAGCAATCAGCCCCAGCATTTT. It codes for CASSGVSAFSNQPQHF.

This chain uses TRBV4-3 with TRBJ2-5, with D possibly being TRBD2 (5 bases). The V gene lost 0 bases and the J gene lost 4 bases, with 9 bases spanning the gap. The CDR3 length is 14 residues. Looked up from germline, CDR1 is LGHNA and CDR2 is YSLEER. The CDR3 sequence: CASSQDSRGETQYF. The CDR3 bases are TGCGCCAGCAGCCAAGACAGCCGGGGAGAGACCCAGTACTTC.

The V and J genes are TRBV7-2 and TRBJ2-7, with TRBD1 identical over 7 bases. Germline lookup yields CDR1 SGHTA and CDR2 FQGNSA. The junction had 7 bases not matched to a gene; V was cut back by 5 bases and J by 3 bases. The CDR3 consists of 14 residues. DNA of the CDR3: TGTGCCAGCAGCCCCCGGACAGGAAACTACGAGCAGTACTTC. This sequence encodes CASSPRTGNYEQYF.

This sequence joins TRBV7-2 and TRBJ2-3; 7 nucleotides match TRBD2. The CDR3 runs to 15 residues. The germline V gene encodes CDR1 SGHTA and CDR2 FQGNSA. Trimming removed 4 bases from V and 3 bases from J; junction bases left unmatched: 7. CDR3 loop: CASSSSGVWTDTQYF. The CDR3 coding sequence is TGTGCCAGCAGCTCGAGCGGGGTTTGGACAGATACGCAGTATTTT.

The rearrangement joins TRBV28 to TRBJ1-2; no reliable D call. V gave up 2 bases and J gave up 8 bases, with 12 bases separating them. The CDR3 contains 13 residues. CDR1 is MDHEN, CDR2 SYDVKM, per germline. CDR3 region: CASSLTVTWGYTF. The CDR3 DNA reads as TGTGCCAGCAGTTTAACGGTTACCTGGGGCTACACCTTC.

The chain employs TRBV5-4 and TRBJ1-1; D is uncertain. The germline CDR1 and CDR2 sequences are SGHNT and YYREEE (reference sequence). Trimming removed 0 bases at V and 1 base at J, with 4 bases between. The CDR3 contains 13 residues. This CDR3 is CASSLAWNTEAFF. The CDR3 nucleotides are TGTGCCAGCAGCTTGGCGTGGAACACTGAAGCTTTCTTT.

V usage is TRBV6-6 and J usage is TRBJ1-4, with D perhaps TRBD1 (5 bases). In germline, CDR1 is MNHNY, CDR2 SVGAGI (reference sequence). The V end lost 0 bases, the J end lost 8 bases, and 13 bases lay between the germline ends. The CDR3 spans 15 residues. CDR3 amino acids: CASSYSGGSNEKLFF. In DNA form, the CDR3 reads TGTGCCAGCAGTTACTCGGGGGGAAGTAACGAAAAACTGTTTTTT.

The rearrangement uses TRBV29-1 and TRBJ2-2, with 9 bases lining up with TRBD2. The CDR3 sequence is 14 residues long. The V segment lost 4 bases and the J segment 6 bases; nucleotides outside the gene matches: 6. Germline V gene lookup returns CDR1 SQVTM and CDR2 ANQGSEA. CDR3 amino acids: CSVGSGLASGELFF. The CDR3 nucleotides are TGCAGCGTTGGCTCTGGACTAGCGTCCGGGGAGCTGTTTTTT.

The CDR3: CASSLVWQGNSPLHF. In DNA, the CDR3 is TGTGCCAGCAGCTTAGTATGGCAGGGAAATTCACCCCTCCACTTT. The V and J genes are TRBV7-8 and TRBJ1-6; tentatively, D is TRBD1 (5 bases). V lost 1 base, J lost 7 bases, and 11 bases lay in between. The germline V gene has CDR1 SGHVS and CDR2 FQNEAQ. The CDR3 loop spans 15 amino acids.

The V and J genes are TRBV6-6 and TRBJ2-5; 9 bases match TRBD1. The end of the DNA is better explained by TRBJ2-7, so the J call may be wrong. Per germline, CDR1 MNHNY and CDR2 SVGAGI (reference sequence). The CDR3 consists of 15 residues. CDR3 sequence (DNA): TGTGCCAGCAGCACCCCGGACAGGGGAAACTACGAGCAGTACTTC. Protein: CASSTPDRGNYEQYF.

The V call is TRBV4-1, the J call TRBJ2-2; possible D gene TRBD1, 5 bases. The CDR3 extends over 15 amino acids. Trimming removed 0 bases at V and 13 bases at J, with 18 bases between. Germline V lookup: CDR1 MGHRA, CDR2 YSYEKL. The CDR3 loop is CASSQEGFGQGGLFF. CDR3 nucleotide sequence: TGCGCCAGCAGCCAAGAAGGCTTCGGGCAGGGTGGGCTGTTTTTT.

The V call is TRBV4-1, the J call TRBJ2-7; 15 bases map to TRBD2. Germline V CDR1 and CDR2: MGHRA, YSYEKL. This CDR3 contains 16 residues. The junction had 2 bases not matched to a gene; V was cut back by 3 bases and J by 2 bases. The CDR3 DNA follows: TGCGCCAGCAGCCAGGGACTAGCGGGAGGTACCTACGAGCAGTACTTC. It is translated as CASSQGLAGGTYEQYF.

About this clone: The junction and the germline gene differ at one end; a read error may be behind it. Distinct nucleotide sequences in the sample also encode this CDR3. The chain links TRBV11-2 to TRBJ1-2; D is unresolved. The CDR3 runs 16 residues. CDR1 is SGHAT and CDR2 is FQNNGV in the germline V gene. This CDR3 is CASSLERVQVNYGYTF. In DNA form, the CDR3 reads TGTGCCAGCAGCCTAGAGAGGGTCCAGGTCAACTATGGCTACACCTTC.